The rows below give T cell receptor beta chains drawn from one sample of a study of control samples from healthy donors and cancer patients. Some clones are missing from TCRdb's copy, which holds only in-frame ones; the method was immunoSEQ multiplex PCR. Among about 180,000 clones listed, roughly 94% were seen once. The sequenced material came from blood. These receptors were taken from a woman aged 18-29 years in good health. CDR3s include the opening cysteine and the closing phenylalanine or tryptophan. Fields, in order: D gene, J gene, V gene, clone size, CDR3 protein, CDR3 DNA. D genes are given only for firm matches. The listing skips clone size in some rows; elsewhere it reads once, few, many or a size class.

.,TRBJ1-2,TRBV4-3,.,CASSQDGKPNYGYTF,TGCGCCAGCAGCCAAGACGGGAAACCTAACTATGGCTACACCTTC
TRBD1,TRBJ1-2,TRBV12-3/TRBV12-4,.,CASRRQGNYGYTF,TGTGCCAGCAGGCGACAGGGTAACTATGGCTACACCTTC
TRBD2,TRBJ2-3,TRBV5-1,once,CASSLARQGLAGLGTDTQYF,TGCGCCAGCAGCCTGGCTCGCCAGGGACTAGCGGGGTTGGGCACAGATACGCAGTATTTT
.,TRBJ2-3,TRBV5-1,.,CASSLQGRADTQYF,TGCGCCAGCAGCTTGCAGGGTAGGGCAGATACGCAGTATTTT
TRBD1,TRBJ1-2,TRBV5-1,.,CASSPDRGTYGYTF,TGCGCCAGCAGCCCAGACAGGGGTACCTATGGCTACACCTTC
.,TRBJ1-1,TRBV7-9,.,CASTLMYTEAFF,TGTGCCAGCACACTAATGTACACTGAAGCTTTCTTT
.,TRBJ1-1,TRBV10-1,.,CASSDGARDTEAFF,TGCGCCAGCAGTGATGGGGCGCGGGACACTGAAGCTTTCTTT
TRBD1,TRBJ2-7,TRBV28,.,CASSILVGQGGLIEQYF,TGTGCCAGCAGTATTCTTGTGGGACAGGGTGGTTTGATCGAGCAGTACTTC
.,TRBJ2-3,TRBV5-1,.,CASSSSLRPGTDTQYF,TGCGCCAGCAGCTCGTCTCTGCGTCCCGGGACAGATACGCAGTATTTT
.,TRBJ2-5,TRBV5-1,.,CASSLGEETQYF,TGCGCCAGCAGCTTGGGGGAGGAGACCCAGTACTTC
TRBD1,TRBJ2-4,TRBV7-2,.,CASSYPTGMGAKNIQYF,TGTGCCAGCAGCTACCCGACAGGGATGGGTGCCAAAAACATTCAGTACTTC
TRBD1,TRBJ1-1,TRBV29-1,.,CSVEEQGAGTEAFF,TGCAGCGTGGAAGAACAGGGGGCGGGCACTGAAGCTTTCTTT
TRBD2,TRBJ2-7,TRBV6-4,.,CASSDPDTSANSYEQYF,TGTGCCAGCAGTGACCCTGACACTAGCGCCAATTCCTACGAGCAGTACTTC
.,TRBJ1-1,TRBV12-3/TRBV12-4,.,CASSQAGTEAFF,TGTGCCAGCAGTCAGGCCGGGACTGAAGCTTTCTTT
.,TRBJ1-4,TRBV28,.,CASSSQGNDEKLFF,TGTGCCAGCAGTTCCCAGGGAAATGATGAAAAACTGTTTTTT
TRBD2,TRBJ2-4,TRBV6-5,.,CASIPSGRSGGIQYF,TGTGCCAGCATCCCTAGCGGGAGGTCTGGTGGCATTCAGTACTTC
.,TRBJ1-4,TRBV28,.,CASSPGRGRSNEKLFF,TGTGCCAGCAGCCCCGGTCGGGGCCGCTCTAATGAAAAACTGTTTTTT
TRBD1,TRBJ2-1,TRBV11-1,.,CASSLVGQGIYNEQFF,TGTGCCAGCAGCTTAGTAGGACAGGGGATCTACAATGAGCAGTTCTTC
.,TRBJ1-1,TRBV12-3/TRBV12-4,.,CASSLVPGRAFF,TGTGCCAGCAGTTTGGTTCCGGGGAGGGCTTTCTTT
.,TRBJ2-7,TRBV7-2,.,CASSLGVTRSYEQYF,TGTGCCAGCAGCTTAGGGGTGACTCGTTCCTACGAGCAGTACTTC
.,TRBJ2-1,TRBV9,once,CASSVRGDRSYNEQFF,TGTGCCAGCAGCGTACGGGGGGACAGATCCTACAATGAGCAGTTCTTC
.,TRBJ2-4,TRBV10-2,.,CATAPGPRGNIQYF,TGCGCCACCGCTCCGGGACCCCGAGGGAACATTCAGTACTTC
.,TRBJ2-7,TRBV19,.,CATTEGYQTYGQYF,TGTGCCACCACGGAAGGTTATCAGACGTATGGGCAGTACTTC
TRBD1,TRBJ1-1,TRBV11-2,.,CASSLSLLKGGLHTEAFF,TGTGCCAGCAGCTTAAGCTTACTTAAAGGGGGCCTTCATACTGAAGCTTTCTTT
TRBD1,TRBJ2-7,TRBV7-9,.,CASSSGQGGEQYF,TGTGCCAGCAGCTCCGGACAGGGCGGCGAGCAGTACTTC
TRBD1,TRBJ2-7,TRBV18,once,CASSPPGQGINEQYF,TGTGCCAGCTCACCACCGGGACAGGGTATCAACGAGCAGTACTTC
.,TRBJ1-6,TRBV3-1/TRBV3-2,.,CASSQERSVGGEDGNSPLHF,TGTGCCAGCAGCCAAGAGAGAAGTGTCGGGGGGGAAGATGGTAATTCACCCCTCCACTTT
TRBD1,TRBJ2-1,TRBV3-1/TRBV3-2,.,CASSHFRTGIEQFF,TGTGCCAGCAGCCACTTTAGGACAGGGATTGAGCAGTTCTTC
TRBD2,TRBJ2-3,TRBV6-5,.,CASSRSGGRDTQYF,TGTGCCAGCAGCCGTAGCGGGGGTAGAGATACGCAGTATTTT
.,TRBJ2-7,TRBV5-4,.,CASSGRQGHYYEQYF,TGTGCCAGCAGCGGACGACAAGGTCACTACTACGAGCAGTACTTC
.,TRBJ1-1,TRBV7-2,once,CASSTTEKAFF,TGTGCCAGCAGCACGACAGAGAAGGCTTTCTTT
TRBD1,TRBJ2-7,TRBV4-2,once,CASSALGQEAYEQYF,TGTGCCAGCAGCGCTCTCGGACAGGAAGCCTACGAGCAGTACTTC
.,TRBJ1-2,TRBV28,.,CASSVGVDGYTF,TGTGCCAGCAGTGTCGGGGTCGATGGCTACACCTTC
TRBD1,TRBJ1-1,TRBV7-8,.,CASSFYLRGQGSTEAFF,TGTGCCAGCAGCTTTTACCTCAGGGGGCAGGGGAGCACTGAAGCTTTCTTT
TRBD1,TRBJ1-4,TRBV10-3,.,CATKTGGEKLFF,TGTGCCACCAAGACAGGGGGTGAAAAACTGTTTTTT
.,TRBJ2-1,TRBV10-2,.,CASSDQAISYNEQFF,TGCGCCAGCAGTGATCAGGCTATCTCCTACAATGAGCAGTTCTTC
.,TRBJ1-3,TRBV7-9,.,CASSLGRSSGNTIYF,TGTGCCAGCAGCTTAGGGCGGAGCTCTGGAAACACCATATATTTT
.,TRBJ1-1,TRBV7-9,.,CASGWTGIEAFF,TGTGCCAGTGGATGGACGGGAATTGAAGCTTTCTTT
.,TRBJ1-2,TRBV19,.,CASSPRVGGYTF,TGTGCCAGTAGTCCCCGGGTCGGAGGCTACACCTTC
.,TRBJ1-1,TRBV4-3,.,CASSQLGLDTEAFF,TGCGCCAGCAGCCAACTTGGTCTGGACACTGAAGCTTTCTTT
.,TRBJ1-1,TRBV6-5,once,CASSFRGNTEAFF,TGTGCCAGCAGTTTCAGGGGGAACACTGAAGCTTTCTTT
.,TRBJ2-3,TRBV9,.,CASSVEGDTTDTQYF,TGTGCCAGCAGCGTAGAGGGGGACACGACAGATACGCAGTATTTT
.,TRBJ2-6,TRBV9,.,CASSVGPSNVLTF,TGTGCCAGCAGCGTAGGACCCTCCAACGTCCTGACTTTC
.,TRBJ2-1,TRBV28,.,CASSSEGGYNEQFF,TGTGCCAGCAGTTCCGAAGGAGGTTACAATGAGCAGTTCTTC
.,TRBJ1-1,TRBV6-6,.,CASSWTQNTEAFF,TGTGCCAGCAGCTGGACTCAGAACACTGAAGCTTTCTTT
TRBD1,TRBJ1-2,TRBV6-5,once,CASRPDRGDYGYTF,TGTGCCAGCAGGCCGGACAGGGGGGACTATGGCTACACCTTC
.,TRBJ1-1,TRBV19,once,CASSSFKWVNTEAFF,TGTGCCAGTAGTTCGTTTAAGTGGGTGAACACTGAAGCTTTCTTT
.,TRBJ1-5,TRBV27,.,CASSFTGSFNQPQHF,TGTGCCAGCAGTTTTACAGGGTCCTTCAATCAGCCCCAGCATTTT
.,TRBJ1-1,TRBV7-6,.,CASSPFQANTEAFF,TGTGCCAGCAGCCCTTTTCAGGCGAACACTGAAGCTTTCTTT
.,TRBJ2-7,TRBV7-2,.,CASSLAGGSYEQYF,TGTGCCAGCAGCTTAGCGGGGGGCTCCTACGAGCAGTACTTC
.,TRBJ1-2,TRBV28,.,CASSLEGETYGYTF,TGTGCCAGCAGTTTAGAGGGGGAAACCTATGGCTACACCTTC
.,TRBJ1-5,TRBV6-5,.,CASGPEQPQHF,TGTGCCAGCGGTCCGGAGCAGCCCCAGCATTTT